This is a list of T cell receptor beta chains from one sample in a study of CD8 T cells in ankylosing spondylitis. TCRdb itself ran the 5' RACE reads through MiXCR, one entry per CDR3 protein. The sample has roughly 35,000 distinct CDR3 sequences, roughly 9.6% seen once. Sequencing input: synovial fluid, either unsorted or a sorted T cell fraction (not recorded which). The receptors originated from a male donor with ankylosing spondylitis. Both conserved end residues are part of each CDR3. Clone size is not always given. Where it is, it says once, few, many or a class for expanded clones.

CDR3 length,V gene,clone size,J gene,CDR3 protein
13,TRBV9,many,TRBJ2-7,CASSLLAGGEQYF
14,TRBV6-5,few,TRBJ2-5,CASSYDRGRGTQYF
16,TRBV28,-,TRBJ2-5,CASSLGSGREWETQYF
12,TRBV4-3,-,TRBJ2-1,CASSALAGEQFF
15,TRBV28,few,TRBJ2-7,CASWEGGDGFYEQYF
17,TRBV28,few,TRBJ1-5,CASSPARATRSNQPQHF
14,TRBV29-1,many,TRBJ2-1,CSVKLGMGYNEQFF
13,TRBV20-1,-,TRBJ1-2,CSAREGQQYGYTF
15,TRBV28,few,TRBJ1-5,CASTTPGGGNQPQHF
12,TRBV2,many,TRBJ2-2,CASSRGPGELFF
15,TRBV12-3/TRBV12-4,many,TRBJ1-2,CASSSRDPFNYGYTF